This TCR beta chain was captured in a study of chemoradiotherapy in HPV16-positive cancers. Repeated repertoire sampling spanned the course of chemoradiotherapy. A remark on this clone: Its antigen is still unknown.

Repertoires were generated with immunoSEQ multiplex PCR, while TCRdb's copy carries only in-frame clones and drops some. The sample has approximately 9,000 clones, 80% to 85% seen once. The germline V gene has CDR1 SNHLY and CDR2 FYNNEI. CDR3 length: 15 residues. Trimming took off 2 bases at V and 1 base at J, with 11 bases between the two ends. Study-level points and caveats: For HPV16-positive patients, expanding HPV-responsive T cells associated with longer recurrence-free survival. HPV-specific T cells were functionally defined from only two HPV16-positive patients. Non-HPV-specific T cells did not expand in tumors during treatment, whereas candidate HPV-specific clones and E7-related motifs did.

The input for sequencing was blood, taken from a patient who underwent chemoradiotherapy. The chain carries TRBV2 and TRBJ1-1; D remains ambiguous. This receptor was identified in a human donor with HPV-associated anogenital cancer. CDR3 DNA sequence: TGTGCCAGCAGTGAATCTCCGGACTCGAACACTGAAGCTTTCTTT. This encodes CASSESPDSNTEAFF.